This TCR beta chain derives from a study of response to subunit inactivated influenza vaccine. Study-level findings and limits: Researchers suggested that each seasonal influenza vaccination recruits few new T cells.

Concerning this clonotype itself: The antigen is undetermined.

The CDR3 is made up of 17 amino acids. V was cut by 5 bases and J by 4 bases, with 22 bases left in between. In germline, CDR1 is MNHEY, CDR2 SVGEGT. TCRdb re-analysed the RT-PCR reads in MiXCR, keeping a single row per CDR3 protein. The sample contains almost 250,000 distinct CDR3 sequences, 9% to 15% of which appear only once. The TCR originated in a man in his fifties or sixties who received an inactivated influenza vaccine. The source was non-naive T cells sorted from PBMCs, collected approximately 15 days before vaccination. V usage is TRBV6-2 or TRBV6-3 and J usage is TRBJ2-3, with D perhaps matching TRBD1 or TRBD2 (6 bases each). CDR3 DNA: TGTGCCAGCAGTCGCCCCCGCCTGGGGGGCATGGCAGATACGCAGTATTTT. Translating gives CASSRPRLGGMADTQYF.